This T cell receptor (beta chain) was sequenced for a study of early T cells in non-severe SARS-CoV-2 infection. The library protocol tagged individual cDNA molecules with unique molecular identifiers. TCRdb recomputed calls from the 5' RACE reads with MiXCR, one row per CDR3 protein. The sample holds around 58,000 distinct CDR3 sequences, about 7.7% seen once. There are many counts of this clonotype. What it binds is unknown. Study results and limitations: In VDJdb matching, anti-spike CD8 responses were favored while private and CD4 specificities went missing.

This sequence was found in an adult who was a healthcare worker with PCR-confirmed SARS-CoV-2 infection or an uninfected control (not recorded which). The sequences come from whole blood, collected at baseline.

CDR3 loop: CASSHGLGTNQPQHF. The CDR3 DNA reads TGCGCCAGCAGCCATGGGCTGGGGACAAATCAGCCCCAGCATTTT. This chain uses TRBV4-1 with TRBJ1-5, with D possibly TRBD1 on 6 matching bases. Germline CDR1 reads MGHRA; CDR2 reads YSYEKL. Trimming shortened V by 3 bases and J by 4 bases, and 13 bases separated the two germline ends. The CDR3 length is 15 residues.